A selection of T cell receptor beta chains follows, all from one sample in a study of blood T cell repertoires in COVID-19. Sequenced by immunoSEQ multiplex PCR; TCRdb stores in-frame clones only, minus some. The sample includes about 170,000 clones, roughly 80% of them seen just once. The sample comprised peripheral blood. The receptors derive from a woman aged 70-85 years with COVID-19, enrolled during active disease. Each CDR3 is given without its conserved first and last residue. Clone size is given for some rows only: seen once, a few or many times, or a class if the clone is expanded.

TRBJ2-1 TRBV9 - ASCVRGGAGNEQF
TRBJ1-2 TRBV3-1/TRBV3-2 few ASSQGSRGYT
TRBJ1-1 TRBV19 - ASSRREGNTEAF
TRBJ1-5 TRBV28 - ATQRGLGQPQH
TRBJ1-4 TRBV7-2 once ASSLDSFNEKLF
TRBJ1-2 TRBV27 - ASSLRGMGLSESPGYT
TRBJ2-3 TRBV5-5 - ASRYTQGADTQY
TRBJ1-6 TRBV11-2 few ASSLGLGHPGEPLH
TRBJ1-3 TRBV9 few ASSVALGSGNTIY
TRBJ1-1 TRBV2 few ASRRTGGNLGNTEAF
TRBJ1-2 TRBV6-5 - ASSNGVDYGYT
TRBJ1-1 TRBV3-1/TRBV3-2 - ASSSRTGGNEAF
TRBJ2-7 TRBV10-3 - ASRWGDRYEQY
TRBJ2-1 TRBV24-1 many ATSDLRQGTNEQF
TRBJ1-5 TRBV4-1 once ASSPIRGLNQPQH
TRBJ2-2 TRBV5-8 - ASSLGRLAVNTGELF
TRBJ1-6 TRBV27 - ASSFPGAPLH
TRBJ1-1 TRBV5-1 - ASSFEENTEAF
TRBJ2-3 TRBV5-1 - ASWLQGPDTQY
TRBJ1-2 TRBV6-5 - ASSTRRGGSYGYT
TRBJ1-2 TRBV6-1 - ASSEAFATGVGYT
TRBJ2-1 TRBV15 - ATSSGRSSYNEQF
TRBJ2-2 TRBV10-2 - ASRESGAAGGELF
TRBJ1-1 TRBV5-1 - ASSLGDREAF
TRBJ2-5 TRBV7-2 few ASSLGSGTAETQY
TRBJ2-5 TRBV5-3 - ARSLPKGTSGEVRRETQY
TRBJ2-5 TRBV11-3 - ASSPSGREGETQY
TRBJ2-3 TRBV6-5 - ASSPPGTRDTQY
TRBJ1-2 TRBV5-1 - ASRDISNYGYT
TRBJ2-3 TRBV12-3/TRBV12-4 - ASSSAGSDTQY
TRBJ2-4 TRBV3-1/TRBV3-2 - ASSSWDIAKNIQY
TRBJ2-2 TRBV6-5 - ASAPGQGTGELF
TRBJ1-5 TRBV28 - ASSLVDRGLSQPQH
TRBJ1-5 TRBV7-2 - ASSLDGTGGRPQH
TRBJ1-2 TRBV12-3/TRBV12-4 - ASSDPGGGYT
TRBJ2-7 TRBV29-1 few SGVRLNEQY
TRBJ1-1 TRBV11-1 few ASSLRGTEAF
TRBJ1-1 TRBV29-1 - SVEDRNTEAF
TRBJ1-5 TRBV28 - ASSFIGEINQPQH
TRBJ1-5 TRBV6-2/TRBV6-3 - ASSYADRRGRGQPNQPQH
TRBJ2-2 TRBV9 - ASSNGGMNTGELF
TRBJ1-1 TRBV6-5 - ASSYGGWTGEAF
TRBJ1-6 TRBV7-8 - ASSLGGTDSPLH
TRBJ2-7 TRBV7-2 - ASSRWKREQY
TRBJ1-3 TRBV5-4 - ASSFMPVSGNTIY
TRBJ1-2 TRBV18 - ASSPDTEAVYGYT